Sequencing of this T cell receptor (beta chain) was carried out in a study of cytomegalovirus exposure and HLA in healthy donors. Germline V gene lookup returns CDR1 SGHTA and CDR2 FQGTGA. This CDR3 comprises 15 residues. V trimming: 2 bases; J trimming: 7 bases; junction bases outside the gene matches: 8. This PCR relied on a set of 60 Vbeta primers and 13 Jbeta primers. Profiling relied on immunoSEQ multiplex PCR, and the TCRdb table lists in-frame clones only, not all of them. The sample includes about 87,000 clones, 65% to 75% seen only once; the top ten take approximately 20%. The study's findings and limits: One cluster of highly shared sequence variants probably arose as a sequencing artifact.

About this clone: Antigen: not known.

The sequence came from a man under 40 in good health and CMV-seropositive. V is TRBV7-3 and J is TRBJ1-1, with TRBD1 matching 9 bases. Sequenced input: PBMCs. Written as DNA, the CDR3 is TGTGCCAGCAGCTTACGGGGACAGGGAAGTTATGAAGCTTTCTTT. This sequence encodes CASSLRGQGSYEAFF.